These T cell receptor beta chains were read from a single sample in a study of CD8 T cells in Susac syndrome. A single record per CDR3 protein comes from TCRdb applying MiXCR to the immunoSEQ multiplex PCR reads. Of over 150,000 distinct CDR3 sequences detected, roughly 96% appear once; the ten largest clones hold 0.093%. Sequencing was done on a sample of CD4+ T cells from PBMCs. Receptors originate from a human donor with multiple sclerosis. Both conserved end residues are part of each CDR3. The D gene is left open where the match is weak. Size is omitted from some rows. Given values are once, few, many or a class for expanded clones.

v_call	j_call	d_call	cdr3_length	clone_size	cdr3_nt	cdr3_aa
TRBV7-9	TRBJ2-1	-	14	-	TGTGCCAGCAGCTTAGTTAGCATAAACAATGAGCAGTTCTTC	CASSLVSINNEQFF
TRBV7-9	TRBJ2-2	TRBD2	18	-	TGTGCCAGCAGCTTTTCTCGACTAGCGGTCCAAAATACCGGGGAGCTGTTTTTT	CASSFSRLAVQNTGELFF
TRBV20-1	TRBJ2-7	-	14	-	TGCAGTGCTAACCGGGACTTAAGCTCCTACGAGCAGTACTTC	CSANRDLSSYEQYF
TRBV20-1	TRBJ1-1	-	14	once	TGCAGTGCTAGGGCGGGGAATATGAACACTGAAGCTTTCTTT	CSARAGNMNTEAFF
TRBV6-6	TRBJ2-5	TRBD1	15	-	TGTGCCAGCATTAACAGGGGCTCTTTCCAAGAGACCCAGTACTTC	CASINRGSFQETQYF
TRBV15	TRBJ2-5	TRBD2	16	-	TGTGCCACCAGCGAAGGAACTAGCGCCCTCCAAGAGACCCAGTACTTC	CATSEGTSALQETQYF
TRBV6-5	TRBJ2-1	-	13	-	TGTGCCAGCAGTTACCCCGGTTTACAGGAGCAGTTCTTC	CASSYPGLQEQFF
TRBV6-2/TRBV6-3	TRBJ1-2	-	14	-	TGTGCCAGCAGTTCTCAGGGGAAGAACTATGGCTACACCTTC	CASSSQGKNYGYTF
TRBV25-1	TRBJ1-1	-	12	-	TGTGCCAGCAGTGGGACAGTGTCGACAGCTTTCTTT	CASSGTVSTAFF
TRBV14	TRBJ2-1	-	15	-	TGTGCCAGCAGCCGATCTACTTGGGGACGAGAGGAGCAGTTCTTC	CASSRSTWGREEQFF
TRBV27	TRBJ2-1	TRBD2	20	-	TGTGCCAGCAGTCCGCGCGGGACTAGCTCCCCCTCGAGCTCCTACAATGAGCAGTTCTTC	CASSPRGTSSPSSSYNEQFF
TRBV5-8	TRBJ2-1	TRBD2	14	few	TGTGCCAGCAGGGCGGGGGGCTCCTACAATGAGCAGTTCTTC	CASRAGGSYNEQFF
TRBV3-1	TRBJ2-1	-	14	few	TGTGCCAGCAGCCTCGGACAGACCTACAATGAGCAGTTCTTC	CASSLGQTYNEQFF
TRBV24-1	TRBJ2-2	-	13	-	TGTGCCACCGGGACATCAAACACCGGGGAGCTGTTTTTT	CATGTSNTGELFF
TRBV12-3/TRBV12-4	TRBJ2-3	-	14	-	TGTGCCAGCAGCCCTAGAAGAGGAGGAGATACGCAGTATTTT	CASSPRRGGDTQYF
TRBV20-1	TRBJ2-3	-	12	-	TGCAGTGGGAGTTCCGGGGAAGATACGCAGTATTTT	CSGSSGEDTQYF
TRBV7-8	TRBJ2-4	-	13	-	TGTGCCAGCAGCTTAGAGCAGGGAAACATTCAGTACTTC	CASSLEQGNIQYF
TRBV12-3/TRBV12-4	TRBJ2-1	TRBD1	16	-	TGTGCCAGCAGTCTCCGACAGGGACCCTCCTACAATGAGCAGTTCTTC	CASSLRQGPSYNEQFF
TRBV4-2	TRBJ2-6	-	16	-	TGTGCCAGCAGCCAAGATTTGGGTACTGGGGCCAACGTCCTGACTTTC	CASSQDLGTGANVLTF
TRBV4-2	TRBJ2-3	-	14	-	TGTGCCAGCAGCTGGGACAAATACACAGATACGCAGTATTTT	CASSWDKYTDTQYF
TRBV30	TRBJ1-5	-	16	-	TGTGCCTGGACCCCTGGGGGGATAAGTTGGGATCAGCCCCAGCATTTT	CAWTPGGISWDQPQHF
TRBV13	TRBJ2-1	TRBD2	15	-	TGTGCCAGCAGCCGGAGCGGGGGCTCCTACAATGAGCAGTTCTTC	CASSRSGGSYNEQFF
TRBV30	TRBJ2-1	-	11	-	TGTGCCTGGAGTGTCAAGTATGAGCAGTTCTTC	CAWSVKYEQFF
TRBV29-1	TRBJ1-5	-	13	once	TGCAGCGTTGGTGTGGTTAGCAATCAGCCCCAGCATTTT	CSVGVVSNQPQHF
TRBV7-9	TRBJ1-4	-	14	-	TGTGCCAGCAGCTTAACCGGGACGGGAGAAAAACTGTTTTTT	CASSLTGTGEKLFF
TRBV20-1	TRBJ2-3	-	14	-	TGCAGTGCTAGTATTCCAGAGGACTCATATACGCAGTATTTT	CSASIPEDSYTQYF
TRBV9	TRBJ1-5	-	14	-	TGTGCCAGCAGCGTAACCCCTGAGGGCCAGCCCCAGCATTTT	CASSVTPEGQPQHF
TRBV4-1	TRBJ1-2	-	15	-	TGCGCCAGCAGCCAAGATAGGGGCAGAGACCATGGCTACACCTTC	CASSQDRGRDHGYTF
TRBV6-5	TRBJ1-5	-	14	-	TGTGCCAGCAAAGCCCGGGACACCGATCAGCCCCAGCATTTT	CASKARDTDQPQHF
TRBV30	TRBJ2-1	-	18	-	TGTGCCTGGAGTGTTTCGGGCCGGGGTAGAGGCTCCTACAATGAGCAGTTCTTC	CAWSVSGRGRGSYNEQFF
TRBV6-5	TRBJ2-3	-	12	-	TGTGCCAGCAGTTCCTTTGAAGATACGCAGTATTTT	CASSSFEDTQYF
TRBV19	TRBJ2-1	TRBD2	15	-	TGTGCCAGTAGTATAGGACTAGCCCAAAACGGTGAGCAGTTCTTC	CASSIGLAQNGEQFF
TRBV4-1	TRBJ2-7	-	14	-	TGCGCCAGCAGCCAAGTTCGAGGATTCTACGAGCAGTACTTC	CASSQVRGFYEQYF
TRBV20-1	TRBJ1-2	-	13	-	TGCAGTGCTAGAGCCGAAGAGGGAAGTGGCTACACCTTC	CSARAEEGSGYTF
TRBV29-1	TRBJ1-2	TRBD1	12	-	TGCAGCGTTGAATTCAGGGGGCGAGGCTACACCTTC	CSVEFRGRGYTF
TRBV9	TRBJ2-3	-	13	once	TGTGCCAGCAGCGTAAGGTACCTAGATACGCAGTATTTT	CASSVRYLDTQYF
TRBV30	TRBJ2-5	-	14	-	TGTGCCTGGAGTGTGGGCAGGCGCGAGGGGACCCAGTACTTC	CAWSVGRREGTQYF
TRBV5-1	TRBJ1-1	TRBD1	12	-	TGCGCCAGCAGCAGACAGGGAATTGAAGCTTTCTTT	CASSRQGIEAFF
TRBV4-2	TRBJ2-4	-	14	-	TGTGCCAGCAGTCCGGGTGGGGTCGGAAACATTCAGTACTTC	CASSPGGVGNIQYF
TRBV20-1	TRBJ2-4	-	13	-	TGCAGTGCTAGTAGCCTAGCCAAAAACATTCAGTACTTC	CSASSLAKNIQYF
TRBV30	TRBJ2-7	-	11	-	TGTGCCTGGGGGACCCTTAACGAGCAGTACTTC	CAWGTLNEQYF
TRBV6-6	TRBJ2-7	TRBD1	14	-	TGTGCCAGCAGTCAAACCAGGGGGCGGAACGAGCAGTACTTC	CASSQTRGRNEQYF
TRBV27	TRBJ2-1	-	16	-	TGTGCCAGCAGTTTACTGGCCAGGGAGTCCTACAATGAGCAGTTCTTC	CASSLLARESYNEQFF
TRBV14	TRBJ2-7	-	14	-	TGTGCCAGCTCCGGCAGCCTCTTCTCCTACGAGCAGTACTTC	CASSGSLFSYEQYF
TRBV12-3/TRBV12-4	TRBJ1-5	-	15	-	TGTGCCAGCAGTTTAGCAGGGTCGAGCAATCAGCCCCAGCATTTT	CASSLAGSSNQPQHF
TRBV6-5	TRBJ2-7	-	15	-	TGTGCCACTCGCCGGGGGACAGCCAATTCCTACGAGCAGTACTTC	CATRRGTANSYEQYF
TRBV6-2/TRBV6-3	TRBJ2-7	-	13	-	TGTGCCAGCAGTCCAGGGGGGAGTTACGAGCAGTACTTC	CASSPGGSYEQYF
TRBV3-1	TRBJ1-2	-	13	-	TGTGCCAGCAGCCCCAGGGAGGTCGGTGGCTACACCTTC	CASSPREVGGYTF
TRBV14	TRBJ1-4	-	13	-	TGTGCCAGCAGCCAAGTCCTTCGGGAAAAACTGTTTTTT	CASSQVLREKLFF
TRBV5-6	TRBJ2-7	-	16	-	TGTGCCAGCAGCCTAGACCCAAGGAGGAGGGCCTACGAGCAGTACTTC	CASSLDPRRRAYEQYF
TRBV29-1	TRBJ2-7	-	12	-	TGCAGCGTTGAAGGGAGGAATTACGAGCAGTACTTC	CSVEGRNYEQYF
TRBV20-1	TRBJ2-1	-	17	-	TGCAGTGCTGACCCCGCGGGGGCGGGAGAGGCCTTCAATGAGCAGTTCTTC	CSADPAGAGEAFNEQFF
TRBV20-1	TRBJ2-7	TRBD2	15	-	TGCAGTGCTAGGCGCCTAGCGGGAGGGCCCTACGAGCAGTACTTC	CSARRLAGGPYEQYF
TRBV29-1	TRBJ1-5	TRBD1	14	-	TGCAGCGTTGCCCAAGACAGGGGAAATCAGCCCCAGCATTTT	CSVAQDRGNQPQHF